The 18 T cell receptor beta chains below all came from one sample that was sequenced in a study of blood T cell repertoires in COVID-19. Sequencing used immunoSEQ multiplex PCR; TCRdb keeps in-frame clones, though not all of them. Here the sample spans 150,000 to 200,000 clones, 87% being singletons. The sequencing sample was made of PBMCs or T cells enriched from blood (not recorded which). Receptors were obtained from a woman aged 45-60 years who had recovered from COVID-19.

Here the CDR3 DNA reads TGCGCCAGCAGCTTAGCTTACAGGGGATACACGAACACCGGGGAGCTGTTTTTT. This codes for CASSLAYRGYTNTGELFF. The J gene is TRBJ2-2, the V gene TRBV5-1; TRBD1 matches at 7 bases. With 2 bases clipped from V and 0 bases from J, the junction kept 10 bases outside the gene matches. This CDR3 has 18 amino acids. Germline lookup yields CDR1 SGHRS and CDR2 YFSETQ.

V and J are TRBV18 and TRBJ2-7; a weak D match, TRBD1 (6 bases). Germline V gene lookup returns CDR1 KGHSH and CDR2 LQKENI. The CDR3 consists of 14 residues. Trimming stripped 2 bases from V and 5 bases from J, with 13 bases between. CDR3 residues: CASSPRRDNNEQYF. Here the CDR3 DNA reads TGTGCCAGCTCACCAAGAAGGGACAACAACGAGCAGTACTTC.

The gene calls are TRBV4-1 and TRBJ2-7; D may be TRBD2 (5 bases). This CDR3 has 15 residues. Germline V gene lookup returns CDR1 MGHRA and CDR2 YSYEKL. The ends were cut back, 1 base at V and 2 bases at J, with 12 bases in the middle. CDR3 region: CASSQGTGKAYEQYF. The CDR3 DNA sequence: TGCGCCAGCAGCCAAGGCACCGGGAAGGCCTACGAGCAGTACTTC.

The sample holds one count of this clone. This rearrangement joins TRBV13 to TRBJ2-3; TRBD2 matches at 8 bases. The CDR3 length is 16 residues. Per germline, CDR1 PRHDT and CDR2 FYEKMQ (reference sequence). J lost 5 bases, V lost 8 bases, and 15 bases had no gene match. This chain's CDR3 is CASRQGSGRKVDTQYF. The DNA of the CDR3 is TGTGCCAGCCGTCAGGGAAGCGGGAGAAAGGTAGATACGCAGTATTTT.

The V and J genes are TRBV19 and TRBJ2-5; the match to TRBD2 covers 9 bases. Germline CDR1 reads LNHDA; CDR2 reads SQIVND (reference sequence). The CDR3 loop spans 15 amino acids. With 5 bases clipped from V and 3 bases from J, the junction kept 7 bases outside the gene matches. This CDR3 reads CASSGGTSREETQYF. The CDR3 DNA follows: TGTGCCAGTAGTGGCGGGACTAGCCGAGAAGAGACCCAGTACTTC.

V gene TRBV12-3 or TRBV12-4 combines with J gene TRBJ2-7; D is unresolved. V was clipped by 6 bases and J by 3 bases, with 9 bases between them. The CDR3 covers 12 residues. CDR3 in amino acids: CASSPGVYEQYF. The CDR3 DNA sequence: TGTGCCAGCAGCCCAGGTGTCTACGAGCAGTACTTC.

The rearrangement links TRBV6-5 to TRBJ2-1; TRBD1 is a possible D gene (5 bases). Looked up from germline, CDR1 is MNHEY and CDR2 is SVGAGI. CDR3 length: 14 residues. The ends were cut back, 9 bases at V and 2 bases at J, with 14 bases in the middle. The CDR3 DNA follows: TGTGCCAGTTCAGTTAGGGGTGCCTACAATGAGCAGTTCTTC. Its protein is CASSVRGAYNEQFF.

V is TRBV6-2 or TRBV6-3 and J is TRBJ2-5; weak D call: TRBD1 (6 bases). Per germline, CDR1 MNHEY and CDR2 SVGEGT. This CDR3 contains 14 residues. V shed 5 bases and J shed 0 bases, with 10 bases lying between them. In DNA, the CDR3 is TGTGCCAGCAGTCGACAGGAATACCAAGAGACCCAGTACTTC. Amino acids: CASSRQEYQETQYF.

This clone turned up a few times. V is TRBV2 and J is TRBJ2-2; TRBD1 agrees at 10 bases. The J segment lost 7 bases and the V segment lost 6 bases, leaving 8 bases of the junction unmatched. CDR1 SNHLY and CDR2 FYNNEI come from the germline V gene. This CDR3 has 15 residues. CDR3 sequence (DNA): TGTGCCAGCAGGCTCTTGACAGGGGGCATCGGGGAGCTGTTTTTT. Its protein is CASRLLTGGIGELFF.

This chain connects TRBV19 to TRBJ2-2; 8 nucleotides line up with TRBD2. This CDR3 contains 17 residues. CDR1 and CDR2 from the germline V gene are LNHDA and SQIVND (reference sequence). The junction had 11 bases not matched to a gene; V was cut back by 3 bases and J by 5 bases. CDR3 residues: CASSIVTGGSFTGELFF. In nucleotides, the CDR3 is TGTGCCAGTAGTATTGTAACGGGAGGGTCGTTTACCGGGGAGCTGTTTTTT.

The chain recombines TRBV5-1 with TRBJ1-6, with D perhaps matching TRBD1 (6 bases). CDR1 is SGHRS, CDR2 YFSETQ, per germline. The CDR3 loop spans 15 amino acids. The V gene lost 5 bases and the J gene lost 8 bases, with 17 bases spanning the gap. The CDR3 loop reads CASSPTGAGDSPLHF. In DNA form, the CDR3 reads TGCGCCAGCAGTCCGACAGGAGCTGGTGATTCACCCCTCCACTTT.

The rearrangement uses TRBV19 and TRBJ1-3; a possible D gene is TRBD1 (6 bases). This CDR3 region has 16 residues. The V and J ends lost 6 bases and 2 bases respectively, with 17 bases between them. The germline V gene encodes CDR1 LNHDA and CDR2 SQIVND (reference sequence). This chain's CDR3 is CASSRSGERAGNTIYF. CDR3 DNA sequence: TGTGCCAGTAGCCGGTCAGGGGAGAGGGCTGGAAACACCATATATTTT.

The chain is built from TRBV5-1 and TRBJ1-4; tentatively, D is TRBD1 (5 bases). The germline CDR1 and CDR2 sequences are SGHRS and YFSETQ. V dropped 4 bases and J dropped 0 bases, with 13 bases sitting between them. The CDR3 totals 16 residues. The CDR3 loop reads CASSPDISATNEKLFF. The DNA of the CDR3 is TGCGCCAGCAGCCCGGACATCAGCGCAACTAATGAAAAACTGTTTTTT.

V gene TRBV5-1 combines with J gene TRBJ1-4, with TRBD1 matching over 10 bases. The CDR3 is 16 amino acids. The junction had 8 bases not matched to a gene; V was cut back by 2 bases and J by 7 bases. CDR1 and CDR2 (germline): SGHRS, YFSETQ. The DNA of the CDR3 is TGCGCCAGCAGCTTCACCGGGACAGGGGAGAGTGAAAAACTGTTTTTT. Its translation: CASSFTGTGESEKLFF.

This clone appeared a single time. This chain uses TRBV2 with TRBJ1-2, with 7 bases matching TRBD1. V was clipped by 9 bases and J by 4 bases; unmatched bases: 5. This CDR3 contains 12 residues. In germline, CDR1 is SNHLY, CDR2 FYNNEI. The CDR3, as DNA: TGTGCCAGGCCGGGACAGCCCTATGGCTACACCTTC. Translated: CARPGQPYGYTF.

This clone was recorded only once. The V call is TRBV7-6, the J call TRBJ2-7; no reliable D call. Germline lookup yields CDR1 SGHVS and CDR2 FNYEAQ. Trimming shortened V by 2 bases and J by 5 bases, and 10 bases separated the two germline ends. The CDR3 is 13 residues long. In DNA form, the CDR3 reads TGTGCCAGCAGCTTAACAGTGGTAAACGAGCAGTACTTC. The encoded protein is CASSLTVVNEQYF.

The chain combines TRBV19 with TRBJ1-5; D may be TRBD1 (5 bases). The V end lost 3 bases, the J end lost 4 bases, and 13 bases lay between the germline ends. The germline CDR1 and CDR2 sequences are LNHDA and SQIVND (reference sequence). The CDR3 spans 15 residues. The CDR3 coding sequence is TGTGCCAGTAGTATTATGGGGCGGGAGAATCAGCCCCAGCATTTT. Encoded protein: CASSIMGRENQPQHF.

The genes are TRBV18 and TRBJ1-4, with TRBD1 as a possible D gene (5 bases). Trimming left V 6 bases short and J 4 bases short, with 9 bases between. Germline V gene lookup returns CDR1 KGHSH and CDR2 LQKENI. The CDR3 is made up of 13 amino acids. The CDR3 spells CASSRDSNEKLFF. The CDR3 DNA reads TGTGCCAGCTCCCGAGACAGTAATGAAAAACTGTTTTTT.